This TCR beta chain appears in the sequencing data of a study of vaccination and CD4 T cells after COVID-19. Across the whole study: Two of the convalescents were Hispanic, and convalescents were six males and four females.

The sample's treatment: roughly 10-day PBMC culture with coronavirus spike peptide pools or control peptides (ViraFEST assay). This clonotype was counted only a few times. Its antigen is unidentified. V lost 1 base and J lost 3, with 1 base in between. CDR3 length: 12 amino acids. Germline V CDR1 and CDR2: SGHTA, FQGNSA. The Oncomine TCR Beta short-read assay was applied to DNA of cultured CD4+ T cells. Investigators isolated genomic DNA from cultured CD4+ T cells. TCRdb redid the calling of the PCR reads with MiXCR, one entry per CDR3 protein. The table shows about 7,100 distinct CDR3 sequences, with more than 55% occurring only once.

The rearrangement uses TRBV7-2 and TRBJ1-3, with no clear D. The sequencing input was CD4+ T cells from blood, cultured in vitro. This clonotype was sampled from a human donor who had recovered from COVID-19. CDR3 nucleotides: TGTGCCAGCAGCTTAGTTGGAAACACCATATATTTT. Protein sequence: CASSLVGNTIYF.